This T cell receptor beta chain was retrieved from a study of response to subunit inactivated influenza vaccine. TCRdb called the RT-PCR reads again in MiXCR, with one record for every CDR3 protein. This sample has approximately 700,000 distinct CDR3 sequences, with approximately 14% found just once. General study points: Authors suggested that a seasonal influenza vaccination recruits few new T cells each time.

This clonotype appeared a few times. Its antigen remains unknown. This TCR was sampled from a man in his fifties or sixties who received an inactivated influenza vaccine. The starting material was PBMCs from blood, obtained 12 days after vaccination.

The CDR3 sequence is CASSLSPSGVYEQYF. CDR3 coding DNA: TGTGCCAGCAGTTTATCCCCTAGCGGGGTTTACGAGCAGTACTTC. This chain links TRBV28 with TRBJ2-7; 9 bases match TRBD2. The CDR3 consists of 15 residues. CDR1 and CDR2 from the germline V gene are MDHEN and SYDVKM. J gave up 4 bases and V 1 base, and 5 bases lay outside the gene matches.